The T cell receptor (beta chain) under discussion was sequenced for a study of blood T cell repertoires in COVID-19. Study-wide context: The origin of the acute and convalescent COVID-19 samples was the United States, Italy and Spain. Sources were T cells, B-cell-depleted T cells, or PBMCs; the material itself was cDNA or gDNA.

Trimming removed 2 bases from V and 2 bases from J; junction bases left unmatched: 6. The CDR3 is made up of 15 amino acids. CDR1 is SGDLS, CDR2 YYNGEE, per germline. Participants reported their clinical history, and cohort assignment relied on those reports. Sequencing was performed with immunoSEQ multiplex PCR; in TCRdb, only in-frame clones are kept and a portion is missing. The sample lists about 200,000 clones, less than 90% occurring once. The V gene is TRBV9, the J gene TRBJ1-2; 7 positions agree with TRBD1. The sample taken for sequencing was PBMCs or T cells enriched from blood (not recorded which). The source is a woman aged 30 to 39 who had been exposed to COVID-19. The CDR3 nucleotides are TGTGCCAGCAGCGTTTCCGGGACAGACAACTATGGCTACACCTTC. Its protein is CASSVSGTDNYGYTF.